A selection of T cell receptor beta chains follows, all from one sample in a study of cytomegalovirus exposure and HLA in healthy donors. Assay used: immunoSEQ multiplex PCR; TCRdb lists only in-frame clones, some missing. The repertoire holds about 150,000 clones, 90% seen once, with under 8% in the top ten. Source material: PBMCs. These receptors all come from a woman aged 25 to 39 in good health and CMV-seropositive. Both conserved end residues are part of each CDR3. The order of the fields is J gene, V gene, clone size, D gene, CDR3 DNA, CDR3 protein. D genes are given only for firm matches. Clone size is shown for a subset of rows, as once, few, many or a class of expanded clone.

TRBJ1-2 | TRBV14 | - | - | TGTGCCAGCAGCCAAGACAGGGCGCTGGGCTATGGCTACACCTTC | CASSQDRALGYGYTF
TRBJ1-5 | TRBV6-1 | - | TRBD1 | TGTGCCAGCAGCTATATAACAGGGGATCAGCCCCAGCATTTT | CASSYITGDQPQHF
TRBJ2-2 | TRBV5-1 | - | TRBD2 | TGCGCCAGCAGCAGGGGGACTAGCGGGATAACCGGGGAGCTGTTTTTT | CASSRGTSGITGELFF
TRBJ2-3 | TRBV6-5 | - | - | TGTGCCAGCAGTTACGCGGGGGCTAGCACAGATACGCAGTATTTT | CASSYAGASTDTQYF
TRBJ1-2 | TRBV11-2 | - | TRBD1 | TGTGCCAGCAGCCCGACAGGGGTCTATGGCTACACCTTC | CASSPTGVYGYTF
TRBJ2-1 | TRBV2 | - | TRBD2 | TGTGCCAGCTTTACATCGGGGACTAGCGGGAGGATACCCTACAATGAGCAGTTCTTC | CASFTSGTSGRIPYNEQFF
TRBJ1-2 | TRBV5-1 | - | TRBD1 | TGCGCCAGCAGCGGGGGACAGGGTGTCGGCTACACCTTC | CASSGGQGVGYTF
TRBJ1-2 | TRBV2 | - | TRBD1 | TGTGCCAGAACAGACAGGGAGGACTATGGCTACACCTTC | CARTDREDYGYTF
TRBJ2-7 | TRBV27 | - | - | TGTGCCAGCAGTAATAATGGCAACGAGCAGTACTTC | CASSNNGNEQYF
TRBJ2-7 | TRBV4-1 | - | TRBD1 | TGCGCCAGCAGCCACCGGGACAGGGAGGACGAGCAGTACTTC | CASSHRDREDEQYF
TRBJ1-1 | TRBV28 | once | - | TGTGCCAGCAGTTCCCCAGGCCTCGCGGGTATCCCTGAAGCTTTCTTT | CASSSPGLAGIPEAFF
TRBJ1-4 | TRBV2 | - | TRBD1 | TGTGCCCTCCAGGGGGCAACTAATGAAAAACTGTTTTTT | CALQGATNEKLFF
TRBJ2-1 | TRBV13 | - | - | TGTGCCAGCAGCTCCAGGACTGCGAACAATGAGCAGTTCTTC | CASSSRTANNEQFF
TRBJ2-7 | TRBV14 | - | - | TGTGCCAGCAGCCTATCGGCCTACGAGCAGTACTTC | CASSLSAYEQYF
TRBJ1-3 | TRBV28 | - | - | TGTGCCAGCATCAGGCATCGGCAGGGAAACACCATATATTTT | CASIRHRQGNTIYF
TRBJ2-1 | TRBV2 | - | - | TGTGCCAGCAGTGCTAATGAGCAGTTCTTC | CASSANEQFF
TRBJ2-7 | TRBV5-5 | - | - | TGTGCCAGCAGTATGGGACTGGTTTCCTACGAGCAGTACTTC | CASSMGLVSYEQYF
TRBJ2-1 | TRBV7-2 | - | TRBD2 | TGTGCCAGCAGCTTAAGACTAGCGGGGGGGGCCAATGAGCAGTTCTTC | CASSLRLAGGANEQFF
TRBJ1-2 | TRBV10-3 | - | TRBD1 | TGTGCCATCAGTGAGTCGGCCCAGGGGGGTGGCTACACCTTC | CAISESAQGGGYTF
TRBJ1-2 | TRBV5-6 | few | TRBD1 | TGTGCCAGCAGCTTGGTGGGGGACGACAGGGGGAATGGCTACACCTTC | CASSLVGDDRGNGYTF
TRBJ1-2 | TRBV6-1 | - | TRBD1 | TGTGCCAGCAGTGACCGGACAGGGTTTTCCTTTTTGGGCTACACCTTC | CASSDRTGFSFLGYTF
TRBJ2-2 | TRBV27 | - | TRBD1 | TGTGCCAGCAGGCGGACAGGGAGAACCGGGGAGCTGTTTTTT | CASRRTGRTGELFF
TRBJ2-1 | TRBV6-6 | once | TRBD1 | TGTGCCAGCAGTATCACCGGGACAGGGTCGTACAATGAGCAGTTCTTC | CASSITGTGSYNEQFF
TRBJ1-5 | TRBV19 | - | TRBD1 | TGTGCCAGTAGTATGGCCCCCGGGACAGGGGCCTATCAGCCCCAGCATTTT | CASSMAPGTGAYQPQHF
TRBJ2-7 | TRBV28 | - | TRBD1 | TGTGCCAGCAGTTGGGGCCCCAGGGGGTTCTCCTACGAGCAGTACTTC | CASSWGPRGFSYEQYF
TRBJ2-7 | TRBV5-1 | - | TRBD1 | TGCGCCAGCAGCTTATACAGGGGAAACTACGAGCAGTACTTC | CASSLYRGNYEQYF
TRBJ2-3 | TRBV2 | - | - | TGTGCCAGCAGTGAAGCAGTGGGGGCTTGGGAGTATTTT | CASSEAVGAWEYF
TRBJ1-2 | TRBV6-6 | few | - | TGTGCCAGCAGTTCAGGGGAAGCGGGGGACTATGGCTACACCTTC | CASSSGEAGDYGYTF
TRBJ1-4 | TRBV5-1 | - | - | TGCGCCAGCAGCTGGGACTCCAGCCCTAAGGAAAAACTGTTTTTT | CASSWDSSPKEKLFF
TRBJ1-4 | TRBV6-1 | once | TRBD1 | TGTGCCAGCAGTGAGATGACAGGGGGGGGTGAAAAACTGTTTTTT | CASSEMTGGGEKLFF
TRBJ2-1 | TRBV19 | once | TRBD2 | TGTGCCAGTAGTATGGGGACTAGCGGGAGTAATGAGCAGTTCTTC | CASSMGTSGSNEQFF